Reported below is one T cell receptor beta chain. No antigen is known for it. CDR1 and CDR2 from the germline V gene are MNHEY and SVGAGI. The CDR3 is made up of 14 amino acids. These data are taken from a study of CXCR3-negative and CXCR3-positive naive CD8 T cells. Across the study: The libraries yielded 130 million to 150 million TRB reads, about 1.5 +/- 0.3 million each.

Study-level findings and limits: In naive cells, CXCR3-negative and CXCR3-positive subsets had similar TRBV-TRBJ usage; memory cells differed. Greater hydrophobicity was found in TRB CDR3s of CXCR3-positive naive cells than of CXCR3-negative naive cells.

Within the CD8+ T cell compartment, naive cells were CD45RO-CCR7+CD27+CD95-. Libraries of TRB cDNA were made by 5' RACE and carried UMIs. TCRdb reprocessed the 5' RACE reads; each CDR3 protein has one entry and no DNA is given. This table holds about 130,000 distinct CDR3 sequences. The sequenced sample was naive CXCR3+ CD8+ T cells from blood. Subset indicated: CD45RO-CCR7+CD27+CD95- naive CD8+ T cells expressing CXCR3 (TNR3+). The TCR comes from a human donor in good health. Some clones in this sample may be carry-over from other donors' samples. The V and J genes are TRBV6-5 and TRBJ2-1; there is no DNA to check the TCRdb D call of TRBD2. CDR3 protein: CASSIAGAYNEQFF.